This TCR beta chain was sequenced for a study of multiple sclerosis patients with progressive multifocal leukoencephalopathy. The protocol was immunoSEQ multiplex PCR, while the TCRdb copy is restricted to in-frame clones and leaves out a portion. The sample yields tens of thousands of clones, over 90% seen once. Germline loops: CDR1 SEHNR, CDR2 FQNEAQ (reference sequence). This CDR3 is 14 amino acids long. Regarding time point: before natalizumab initiation. All patients had prior interferon beta, and all PML patients were female. Note on this clone: Mismatch with germline at one junction end may stem from a read error.

The sequenced sample consisted of PBMCs. The clonotype was recovered from a man under 40 with multiple sclerosis. The genes are TRBV7-9 and TRBJ2-7; 11 bases are a match to TRBD1. CDR3 DNA: TGTGCCAGCACCTTAGGACAGGGGGCGGGCGAGCAGTACTTC. This gives the protein CASTLGQGAGEQYF.